Below are 21 T cell receptor beta chains sequenced from a single sample in a study of cytomegalovirus exposure and HLA in healthy donors (dated by TCRdb to the late 2010s). Receptors were amplified or captured by the immunoSEQ multiplex PCR assay. For the multiplex PCR, a mixture combining 60 forward primers for TCR Vbeta segments and 13 reverse primers for TCR Jbeta segments was used. This immuneACCESS table, as held by TCRdb, lists in-frame sequences with V and J called but not all clones. Of the missing ones, under half trace to an unresolved V gene in checked studies; the others have no known cause. The sample table shows 55,000 to 75,000 clones, and 75% are seen once. The ten top clones hold around 7.4% of the sample. Sequencing was carried out using PBMCs. These receptors were obtained from a woman aged 30 to 39 in good health and CMV-seropositive.

DNA for the CDR3: TGTGCCAGCAGCTTGGTAGCCTCCGAGCAGTACTTC. Its protein product is CASSLVASEQYF. This sequence joins TRBV5-6 and TRBJ2-5; D remains unclear. The J call may be in error: the DNA end matches TRBJ2-7 better. Germline CDR1 is SGHDT and CDR2 is YYEEEE. This CDR3 region has 12 residues.

In DNA, the CDR3 is TGTGCCAGCAGTTACCGGCACGGGGGTTCCACCGGGGAGCTGTTTTTT. The encoded protein is CASSYRHGGSTGELFF. This rearrangement joins TRBV6-6 to TRBJ2-2, with a weak D call TRBD2 (6 bases). V dropped 2 bases and J dropped 4 bases, with 14 bases sitting between them. CDR3 size: 16 residues. CDR1 is MNHNY, CDR2 SVGAGI, per germline (reference sequence).

This clone was recorded a few times. The chain uses TRBV6-6 and TRBJ2-2; D might be TRBD1 (7 bases). Per the germline V gene, CDR1 is MNHNY and CDR2 is SVGAGI (reference sequence). With 4 bases removed from V and 2 bases from J, the gap between germline ends came to 14 bases. This CDR3 region has 16 residues. The CDR3 here is CASSWRGQPNTGELFF. DNA of the CDR3: TGTGCCAGCAGTTGGAGGGGACAGCCAAACACCGGGGAGCTGTTTTTT.

CDR3 coding DNA: TGTGCCAGCAGTGCCGGGACAGGGGGCGATCAGCCCCAGCATTTT. Its translation is CASSAGTGGDQPQHF. The chain carries TRBV6-1 and TRBJ1-5, with 12 bases that match TRBD1. The germline gives CDR1 MNHNS, CDR2 SASEGT. The CDR3 extends over 15 amino acids. Trimming at V came to 4 bases and at J to 5 bases, leaving 3 bases not matched to a gene.

This clone was seen only once. This chain links TRBV7-9 with TRBJ1-2, with 11 bases that match TRBD1. Looked up from germline, CDR1 is SEHNR and CDR2 is FQNEAQ (reference sequence). This CDR3 has 14 amino acids. V trimming: 4 bases; J trimming: 6 bases; junction bases outside the gene matches: 4. CDR3 loop: CASSSRDRGDGYTF. The DNA of the CDR3 is TGTGCCAGCAGCTCCCGGGACAGGGGGGATGGCTACACCTTC.

This clone was seen a few times. The chain joins TRBV6-5 to TRBJ2-7, with TRBD2 identical over 7 bases. Germline V gene sequence: CDR1 MNHEY, CDR2 SVGAGI. The CDR3 consists of 14 residues. V dropped 5 bases and J dropped 1; count of bases not matched to a gene: 5. The CDR3 nucleotides are TGTGCCAGCAGTACGACTAGCAGATCCTACGAGCAGTACTTC. It codes for CASSTTSRSYEQYF.

This clone was found once. The rearrangement links TRBV28 to TRBJ2-2; 9 bases map to TRBD1. V was pared by 5 bases and J by 1 base, with 5 bases of the junction left unmatched. In germline, CDR1 is MDHEN, CDR2 SYDVKM. The length of the CDR3 is 16 residues. The DNA of the CDR3 is TGTGCCAGCAGTGGGATGGGACAGGGGAACACCGGGGAGCTGTTTTTT. Its protein product is CASSGMGQGNTGELFF.

CDR3 loop: CASSRQGPYEQYF. CDR3 bases: TGTGCCAGCAGTAGACAGGGCCCCTACGAGCAGTACTTC. V and J are TRBV28 and TRBJ2-7; TRBD1 aligns across 7 bases. V dropped 5 bases and J dropped 2; count of bases not matched to a gene: 3. The length of the CDR3 is 13 residues. Per germline, CDR1 MDHEN and CDR2 SYDVKM.

The J gene is TRBJ1-5, the V gene TRBV18; the D is unclear. Germline V CDR1 and CDR2: KGHSH, LQKENI. V lost 2 bases, J lost 6 bases, and 8 bases lay in between. The CDR3 spans 13 residues. Written as DNA, the CDR3 is TGTGCCAGCTCACCAGGCCAGCGTCAGCCCCAGCATTTT. It encodes CASSPGQRQPQHF.

The rearrangement uses TRBV10-3 and TRBJ1-2; a weak D match, TRBD1 (6 bases). Germline V CDR1 and CDR2: ENHRY, SYGVKD. V lost 6 bases, J lost 3 bases, and 14 bases lay in between. The CDR3 loop spans 14 amino acids. CDR3 protein: CAISGQPGDYGYTF. In DNA, the CDR3 is TGTGCCATCAGCGGACAACCAGGGGACTATGGCTACACCTTC.

The chain carries TRBV30 and TRBJ1-5; D is perhaps TRBD1 (5 bases). Trimming took 2 bases from V and 6 from J, leaving 14 bases between them. The CDR3 is 14 amino acids. Germline CDR1 is GTSNPN and CDR2 is SVGIG (reference sequence). CDR3 region: CAWSRRGSGQPQHF. CDR3 DNA: TGTGCCTGGAGTCGGAGGGGTTCTGGTCAGCCCCAGCATTTT.

The chain links TRBV5-1 to TRBJ2-2; 7 bases map to TRBD1. CDR1 SGHRS and CDR2 YFSETQ come from the germline V gene. The CDR3 runs to 12 residues. J lost 8 bases, V lost 4 bases, and 2 bases had no gene match. The CDR3, as DNA: TGCGCCAGCAGCCTGGGACAGGGGGAGCTGTTTTTT. This gives the protein CASSLGQGELFF.

This clone was seen just once. The chain's CDR3 is CASRKEGTSFWEQYF. DNA of the CDR3: TGTGCCAGCAGAAAAGAGGGGACTTCTTTCTGGGAGCAGTACTTC. The rearrangement uses TRBV27 and TRBJ2-7, with TRBD2 as a possible D gene (6 bases). V was clipped by 6 bases and J by 7 bases, with 22 bases between them. Germline-derived CDR1 and CDR2 are MNHEY and SMNVEV (reference sequence). This CDR3 spans 15 amino acids.

V gene TRBV2 combines with J gene TRBJ2-1, with 7 bases aligning to TRBD1. Germline V gives CDR1 SNHLY, CDR2 FYNNEI. The length of the CDR3 is 12 residues. Losses at the gene ends were 4 bases for V and 6 bases for J; bases not matched to a gene: 0. The CDR3, as DNA: TGTGCCAGCAGTGGGGACAGCAATGAGCAGTTCTTC. This codes for CASSGDSNEQFF.

This chain uses TRBV6-5 with TRBJ1-2, with a weak D call TRBD1 (6 bases). Trimming cost V 6 bases and J 4 bases, with 18 bases left between them. The CDR3 length is 15 residues. Germline CDR1 reads MNHEY; CDR2 reads SVGAGI. The CDR3 loop reads CASSRTGKGGYGYTF. The CDR3 DNA reads TGTGCCAGCAGCCGCACAGGGAAGGGCGGCTATGGCTACACCTTC.

The chain uses TRBV27 and TRBJ1-6; tentative D call: TRBD1 (6 bases). Germline V lookup: CDR1 MNHEY, CDR2 SMNVEV (reference sequence). Trimming left V 4 bases short and J 2 bases short, with 9 bases between. The CDR3 is 15 amino acids. In DNA form, the CDR3 reads TGTGCCAGCAGTTCGCGACAGGCCTATAATTCACCCCTCCACTTT. Protein sequence: CASSSRQAYNSPLHF.

V is TRBV7-9 and J is TRBJ2-7, with 7 positions matching TRBD1. CDR1 is SEHNR and CDR2 is FQNEAQ in the germline V gene (reference sequence). V lost 4 bases, J lost 2 bases, and 14 bases stayed unmatched. The CDR3 spans 17 residues. CDR3 in DNA: TGTGCCAGCAGCTCCCCCTCGAGGGGGCGCATCACCTACGAGCAGTACTTC. It codes for CASSSPSRGRITYEQYF.

This chain connects TRBV27 to TRBJ2-3, with TRBD2 matching 15 bases. V shed 1 base, J shed 5 bases, and the junction held 7 bases outside the gene matches. From germline, CDR1 is MNHEY and CDR2 SMNVEV (reference sequence). The CDR3 length is 18 residues. Here the CDR3 DNA reads TGTGCCAGCAGTTTATGGGAAGGACTAGCGGGAGGGGTAGATACGCAGTATTTT. Its protein is CASSLWEGLAGGVDTQYF.

The rearrangement links TRBV30 to TRBJ2-1; 9 bases map to TRBD1. There are 13 residues in the CDR3. V shed 3 bases and J 7 bases; nucleotides not matched to a gene: 4. Germline lookup yields CDR1 GTSNPN and CDR2 SVGIG (reference sequence). The CDR3 bases are TGTGCCTGGAGACAGGGGGCCCAAAATGAGCAGTTCTTC. Its protein product is CAWRQGAQNEQFF.

The chain carries TRBV15 and TRBJ1-2, with 9 positions matching TRBD1. This CDR3 has 14 residues. V gave up 5 bases and J gave up 8 bases; unmatched junction bases: 9. CDR1 and CDR2 (germline): LNHNV, YYDKDF (reference sequence). CDR3 nucleotides: TGTGCCACCAGCGAAGCCGGGACAGGGAGGGGCTACACCTTC. It encodes CATSEAGTGRGYTF.

V usage is TRBV27 and J usage is TRBJ2-5, with TRBD2 as a possible D gene (6 bases). Germline V lookup: CDR1 MNHEY, CDR2 SMNVEV (reference sequence). Deletions cut 5 bases from V and 7 bases from J, with 14 bases between. CDR3 length: 13 amino acids. This CDR3 reads CASSPRGSGTQYF. The CDR3 nucleotides read TGTGCCAGCAGTCCCCGGGGGTCTGGGACCCAGTACTTC.